This paragraph covers one T cell receptor (beta chain) sequence. Repertoires were generated with immunoSEQ multiplex PCR, while TCRdb's copy carries only in-frame clones and drops some. The sample includes approximately 90,000 clones, 93% seen only once; the top ten take about 1.5%. This record belongs to a study of Tregs in tolerant kidney transplant recipients. Recipients received nonmyeloablative bone marrow transplants from related graft donors, with transient mixed chimerism. Trimming removed 6 bases from V and 4 bases from J, with 16 bases in between. Per germline, CDR1 SGHNT and CDR2 YYREEE (reference sequence). The CDR3 totals 15 residues.

The genes are TRBV5-4 and TRBJ2-2; a possible D gene is TRBD2 (5 bases). This clonotype was sampled from a human patient who received a combined kidney and bone marrow transplant. Some T cells may be graft donor cells. The sample here was CD4+ T cells from blood (PBMCs), taken 12 months after the transplant. For the CDR3, the DNA is TGTGCCAGCACTGATAGCGACTCCGGCACCGGGGAGCTGTTTTTT. It translates to CASTDSDSGTGELFF.